The entry below gives a single T cell receptor beta chain sequence along with its context. The CDR3 is made up of 15 amino acids. The V gene lost 1 base and the J gene lost 4 bases, with 10 bases spanning the gap. Germline-derived CDR1 and CDR2 are SGHVS and FNYEAQ. The data were obtained in a study of control samples from healthy donors and cancer patients. TCRdb keeps only in-frame clones here, not all; method: immunoSEQ multiplex PCR. In the table there are about 69,000 clones, about nine tenths of which are singletons. The clonotype was recovered from a man aged 55 to 70 with colorectal cancer. The sequencing input was PBMCs. The chain couples TRBV7-6 to TRBJ2-2; D might be TRBD2 (6 bases). The CDR3 nucleotides are TGTGCCAGCAGCTTAGGGCGGGGCGGCACCGGGGAGCTGTTTTTT. It is translated as CASSLGRGGTGELFF.